The entry below describes one T cell receptor (beta chain). Its target antigen remains unknown. It has no much larger one-base neighbor in the sample; base qualities were not kept. Library prep was done by the immunoSEQ multiplex PCR assay. TCRdb limited this immuneACCESS table to in-frame rearrangements with V and J called. A share of clones is missing; checked studies link under half to unresolved V genes, and the rest is unexplained. The sample includes around 65,000 clones, with 88% observed a single time. The ten most abundant clones make up 4% to 5% of the sample. Relative to germline, V is missing 0 bases and J is missing 5 bases, with 3 bases of the junction outside any gene match. Taken from cysteine to phenylalanine, the CDR3 has 15 residues. Here the CDR3 DNA is all that survives: 45 bases in frame from base 1. The CDR1 and CDR2 encoded by the germline V gene (reference sequence) are PRHDT and FYEKMQ.

The data originate from a study of technical replicates of blood from several donors (dated by TCRdb to the late 2010s). Here the chain combines TRBV13 and TRBJ2-1, and TRBD2 matches 8 of the central bases. Sequenced: PBMCs. The clonotype was recovered from a human donor in good health. Some clones in this sample may be carry-over from other donors' samples. The CDR3 reads as follows: CASSLGTSDHNEQFF. The DNA reads TGTGCCAGCAGCTTAGGGACTAGCGATCACAATGAGCAGTTCTTC.